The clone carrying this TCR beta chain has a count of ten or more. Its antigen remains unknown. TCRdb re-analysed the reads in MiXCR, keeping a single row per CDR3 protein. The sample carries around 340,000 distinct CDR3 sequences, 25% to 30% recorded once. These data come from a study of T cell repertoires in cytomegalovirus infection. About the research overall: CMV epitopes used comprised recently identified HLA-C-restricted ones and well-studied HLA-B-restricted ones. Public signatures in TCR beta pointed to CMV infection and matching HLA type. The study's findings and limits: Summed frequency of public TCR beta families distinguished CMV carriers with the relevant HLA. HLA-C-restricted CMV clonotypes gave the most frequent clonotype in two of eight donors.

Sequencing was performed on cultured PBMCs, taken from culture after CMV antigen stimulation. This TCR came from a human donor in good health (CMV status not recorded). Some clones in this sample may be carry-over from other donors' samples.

As DNA, the CDR3 is TGTGCCAGCAGCTTCGGGGGTGCAGATACGCAGTATTTT. It yields the protein CASSFGGADTQYF. The chain recombines TRBV7-6 with TRBJ2-3; D is perhaps TRBD2 (6 bases). The CDR3 consists of 13 residues. V gave up 3 bases and J gave up 4 bases, with 8 bases separating them. Germline lookup yields CDR1 SGHVS and CDR2 FNYEAQ.